A selection of T cell receptor beta chains follows, all from one sample in a study of T cell repertoires in cytomegalovirus infection. MiXCR, applied by TCRdb to the reads, yields one record per CDR3 protein. The sample carries about 51,000 distinct CDR3 sequences, roughly a fifth recorded once. The antigens these receptors bind are not known. The input for sequencing was CD8+ T cells from cultured PBMCs, taken from culture after CMV antigen stimulation. The receptors stem from a human donor in good health (CMV status not recorded). Some clones in this sample may be carry-over from other donors' samples. The CDR3 runs from the conserved cysteine through the conserved F or W. The order of the fields is clone size, V gene, D gene, J gene, CDR3 DNA, CDR3 protein. The D gene is left open where the match is weak. Clone size is shown for a subset of rows, as once, few, many or a class of expanded clone.

NA	TRBV11-2	TRBD2	TRBJ2-5	TGTGCCAGCAGCTCACTAGCGGGGGAGGGGGAGACCCAGTACTTC	CASSSLAGEGETQYF
NA	TRBV2	NA	TRBJ1-2	TGTGCCAGCAGTGCTGGGGGCGTCGCTGGCTACACCTTC	CASSAGGVAGYTF
few	TRBV7-2	TRBD1	TRBJ2-3	TGTGCCAGCAGCCCGGGCAGGGGGCGCAGGTTAGATACGCAGTATTTT	CASSPGRGRRLDTQYF
few	TRBV12-3/TRBV12-4	NA	TRBJ1-2	TGTGCCAGCAGACCCTGGACTCGTCGCACCTTC	CASRPWTRRTF
NA	TRBV4-1	TRBD1	TRBJ2-7	TGCGCCAGCAGTACAGGGGGACAGACAGGGCACCACGAGCAGTACTTC	CASSTGGQTGHHEQYF
medium-sized	TRBV6-1	NA	TRBJ2-7	TGTGCCAGCAGACCCTCGCTACTAGCCGCCGACTACGAGCAGTACTTC	CASRPSLLAADYEQYF
NA	TRBV20-1	TRBD2	TRBJ2-3	TGCAGTGCTACGGGGACTATGGAAACAGATACGCAGTATTTT	CSATGTMETDTQYF
few	TRBV11-2	NA	TRBJ2-1	TGTGCCAGCAGCCTAAGGTACGGGGATGAGCAGTTCTTC	CASSLRYGDEQFF
NA	TRBV10-3	TRBD1	TRBJ2-7	TGTGCCATCAGTGCCAGGACAGGGGGAGAGGACGAGCAGTACTTC	CAISARTGGEDEQYF
NA	TRBV6-2/TRBV6-3	NA	TRBJ1-5	TGTGCCAGCACTCGGGAGGGGGAATTCTGGACCCAGCATTTT	CASTREGEFWTQHF
few	TRBV20-1	TRBD2	TRBJ2-1	TGCAGTGCTAGGTCCGGGGGGTCTTCCTACAATGAGCAGTTCTTC	CSARSGGSSYNEQFF
NA	TRBV7-2	TRBD2	TRBJ2-5	TGTGCCAGCAGCGGCCATACTAAGGGCCGGGACTATCAAGAGACCCAGTACTTC	CASSGHTKGRDYQETQYF
NA	TRBV12-5	NA	TRBJ1-1	TGTGCTAGTGGTTTGGGGGAAATAGACGATGGGGGGCCGAACACTGAAGCTTTCTTT	CASGLGEIDDGGPNTEAFF
few	TRBV7-9	TRBD2	TRBJ2-5	TGTGCCAGCAGCCGAGCCGGAGCGGGACAAGAGACCCAGTACTTC	CASSRAGAGQETQYF
many	TRBV7-9	TRBD1	TRBJ1-1	TGTGCCAGCAGCTCTCGGGACAGGGGGAGCACTGAAGCTTTCTTT	CASSSRDRGSTEAFF
few	TRBV4-1	NA	TRBJ2-2	TGCGCCAGCAGCCACAACACCGGGGAGCTGTTTTTT	CASSHNTGELFF
NA	TRBV27	NA	TRBJ2-5	TGTGCCAGCAGTTCTCTGACAGAAGAGACCCAGTACTTC	CASSSLTEETQYF
NA	TRBV11-2	TRBD1	TRBJ1-1	TGTGCCAGCACCCTCGGGACAGGGTGGGAAGCTTTCTTT	CASTLGTGWEAFF
NA	TRBV11-3	NA	TRBJ2-1	TGTGCCAGCAGTCAGGGACTTCACTCCTACAATGAGCAGTTCTTC	CASSQGLHSYNEQFF
NA	TRBV7-2	TRBD1	TRBJ1-2	TGTGCCAGCAGCTTAGAACCAGGGGGGGGTGGCTACACCTTC	CASSLEPGGGGYTF
few	TRBV7-9	TRBD1	TRBJ1-4	TGTGCCAGCAGCGAAGACTACAGGGGATTTCATGAAAAACTGTTTTTT	CASSEDYRGFHEKLFF
few	TRBV7-8	NA	TRBJ1-1	TGTGCCAGCAGCTTAGCGGTAACAGGGTATACCAAGAGTGAAGCTTTCTTT	CASSLAVTGYTKSEAFF
many	TRBV7-9	NA	TRBJ2-7	TGTGCCAGCAGCTCACAAGAGGTGTGGGAGCCCAACTACGAGCAGTACTTC	CASSSQEVWEPNYEQYF